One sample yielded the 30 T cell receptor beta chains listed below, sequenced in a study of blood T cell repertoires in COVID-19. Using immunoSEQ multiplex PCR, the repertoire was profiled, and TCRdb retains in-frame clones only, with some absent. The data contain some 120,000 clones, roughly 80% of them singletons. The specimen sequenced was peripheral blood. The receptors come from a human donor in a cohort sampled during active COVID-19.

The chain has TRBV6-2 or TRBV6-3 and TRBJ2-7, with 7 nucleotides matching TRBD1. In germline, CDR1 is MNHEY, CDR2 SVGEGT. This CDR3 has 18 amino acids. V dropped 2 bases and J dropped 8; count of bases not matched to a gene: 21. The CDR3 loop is CASSYATPGQPSSSKQYF. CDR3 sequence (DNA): TGTGCCAGCAGTTACGCCACGCCGGGACAGCCATCGTCCTCCAAGCAGTACTTC.

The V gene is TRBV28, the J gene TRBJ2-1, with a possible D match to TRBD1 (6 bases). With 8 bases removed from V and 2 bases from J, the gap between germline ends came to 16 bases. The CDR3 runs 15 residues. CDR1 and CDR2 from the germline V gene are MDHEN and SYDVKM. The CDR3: CASEGRGRAYNEQFF. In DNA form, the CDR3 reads TGTGCCAGCGAGGGCAGGGGTCGGGCCTACAATGAGCAGTTCTTC.

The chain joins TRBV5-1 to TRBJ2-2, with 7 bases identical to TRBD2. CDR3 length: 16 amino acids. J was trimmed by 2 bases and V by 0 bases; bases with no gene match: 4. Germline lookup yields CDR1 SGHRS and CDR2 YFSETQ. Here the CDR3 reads CASSLGLAVNTGELFF. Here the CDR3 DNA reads TGCGCCAGCAGCTTGGGGCTAGCGGTTAACACCGGGGAGCTGTTTTTT. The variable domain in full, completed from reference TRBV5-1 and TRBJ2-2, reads KAGVTQTPRYLIKTRGQQVTLSCSPISGHRSVSWYQQTPGQGLQFLFEYFSETQRNKGNFPGRFSGRQFSNSRSEMNVSTLELGDSALYLCASSLGLAVNTGELFFGEGSRLTVL.

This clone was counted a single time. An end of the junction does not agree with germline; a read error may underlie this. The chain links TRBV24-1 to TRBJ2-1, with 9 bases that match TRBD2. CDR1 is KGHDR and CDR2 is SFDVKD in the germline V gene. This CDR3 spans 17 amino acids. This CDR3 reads CAISPQAPSGIHNEQFF. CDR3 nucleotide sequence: TGTGCCATCAGTCCCCAAGCCCCTAGCGGGATTCACAATGAGCAGTTCTTC.

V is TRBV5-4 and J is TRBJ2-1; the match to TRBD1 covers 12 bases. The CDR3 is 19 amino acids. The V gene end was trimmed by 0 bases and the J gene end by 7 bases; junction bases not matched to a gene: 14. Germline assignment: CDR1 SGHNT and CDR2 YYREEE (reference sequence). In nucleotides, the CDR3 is TGTGCCAGCAGCTTGGGAGGGACAGGGGGCGGGATTTCTGGTAATGAGCAGTTCTTC. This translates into CASSLGGTGGGISGNEQFF.

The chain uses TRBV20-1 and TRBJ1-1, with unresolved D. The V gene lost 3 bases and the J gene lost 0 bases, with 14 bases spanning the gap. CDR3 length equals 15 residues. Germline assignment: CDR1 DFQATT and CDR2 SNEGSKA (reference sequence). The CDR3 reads CSASTMQVMNTEAFF. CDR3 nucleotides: TGCAGTGCTAGTACGATGCAGGTTATGAACACTGAAGCTTTCTTT.

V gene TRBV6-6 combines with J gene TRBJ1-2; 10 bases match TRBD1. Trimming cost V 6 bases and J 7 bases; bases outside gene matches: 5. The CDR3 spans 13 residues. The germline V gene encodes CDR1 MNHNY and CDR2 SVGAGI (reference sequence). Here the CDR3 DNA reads TGTGCCAGCAGCCCGGGACAGGGGTTTGGCTACACCTTC. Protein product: CASSPGQGFGYTF.

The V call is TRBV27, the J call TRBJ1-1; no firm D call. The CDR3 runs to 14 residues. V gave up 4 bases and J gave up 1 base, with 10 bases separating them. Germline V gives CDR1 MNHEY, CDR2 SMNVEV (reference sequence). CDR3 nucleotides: TGTGCCAGCAGTTCGAACTTTGGGAACACTGAAGCTTTCTTT. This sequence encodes CASSSNFGNTEAFF.

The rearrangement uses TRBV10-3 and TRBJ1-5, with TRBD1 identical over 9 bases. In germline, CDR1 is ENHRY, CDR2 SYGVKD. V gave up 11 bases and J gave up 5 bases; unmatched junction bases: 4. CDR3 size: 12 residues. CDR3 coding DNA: TGTGCCGTACAGGGGGCGGATCAGCCCCAGCATTTT. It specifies CAVQGADQPQHF.

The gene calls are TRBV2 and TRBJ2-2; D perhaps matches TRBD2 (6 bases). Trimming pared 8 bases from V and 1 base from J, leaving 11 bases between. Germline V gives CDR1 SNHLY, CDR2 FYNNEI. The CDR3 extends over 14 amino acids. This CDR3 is CASQGLMNTGELFF. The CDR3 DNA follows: TGTGCCAGCCAGGGACTGATGAACACCGGGGAGCTGTTTTTT. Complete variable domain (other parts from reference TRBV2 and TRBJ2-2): EPEVTQTPSHQVTQMGQEVILRCVPISNHLYFYWYRQILGQKVEFLVSFYNNEISEKSEIFDDQFSVERPDGSNFTLKIRSTKLEDSAMYFCASQGLMNTGELFFGEGSRLTVL.

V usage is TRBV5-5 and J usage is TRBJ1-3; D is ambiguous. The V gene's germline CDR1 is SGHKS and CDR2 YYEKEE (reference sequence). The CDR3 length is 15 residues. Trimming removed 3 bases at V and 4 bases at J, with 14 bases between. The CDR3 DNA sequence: TGTGCCAGCAGCTCGGGCTGGGAGGGAGGAAACACCATATATTTT. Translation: CASSSGWEGGNTIYF. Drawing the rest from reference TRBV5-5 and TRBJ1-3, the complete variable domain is DAGVTQSPTHLIKTRGQQVTLRCSPISGHKSVSWYQQVLGQGPQFIFQYYEKEERGRGNFPDRFSARQFPNYSSELNVNALLLGDSALYLCASSSGWEGGNTIYFGEGSWLTVV.

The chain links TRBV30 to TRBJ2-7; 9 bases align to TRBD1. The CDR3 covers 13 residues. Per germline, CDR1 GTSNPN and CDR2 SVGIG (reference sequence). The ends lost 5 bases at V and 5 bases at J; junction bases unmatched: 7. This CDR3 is CAWGGTGRDEQYF. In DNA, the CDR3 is TGTGCCTGGGGCGGGACAGGGCGCGACGAGCAGTACTTC.

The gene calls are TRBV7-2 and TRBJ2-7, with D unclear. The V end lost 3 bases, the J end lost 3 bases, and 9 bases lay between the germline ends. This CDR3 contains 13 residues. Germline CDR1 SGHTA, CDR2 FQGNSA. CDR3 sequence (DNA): TGTGCCAGCAGCTTGGAGAGATACTACGAGCAGTACTTC. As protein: CASSLERYYEQYF.

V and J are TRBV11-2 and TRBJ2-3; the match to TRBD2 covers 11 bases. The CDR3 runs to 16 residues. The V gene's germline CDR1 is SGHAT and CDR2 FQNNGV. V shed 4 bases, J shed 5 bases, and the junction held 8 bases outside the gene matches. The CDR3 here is CASSSRLAGTVDTQYF. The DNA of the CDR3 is TGTGCCAGCAGCTCCCGACTAGCGGGAACGGTAGATACGCAGTATTTT.

In DNA form, the CDR3 reads TGTGCCAGCAGCCCCATGGTCGGCGGTCTCACAGATACGCAGTATTTT. Translated, it gives CASSPMVGGLTDTQYF. The chain recombines TRBV27 with TRBJ2-3; no clear D gene. CDR1 and CDR2 from the germline V gene are MNHEY and SMNVEV (reference sequence). V lost 6 bases, J lost 2 bases, and 18 bases lay in between. The CDR3 has 16 amino acids.

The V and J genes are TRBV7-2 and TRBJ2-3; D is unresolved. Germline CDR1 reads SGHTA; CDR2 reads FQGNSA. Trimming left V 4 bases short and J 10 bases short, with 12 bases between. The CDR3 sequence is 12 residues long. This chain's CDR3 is CASSWSSSAQYF. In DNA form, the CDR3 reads TGTGCCAGCAGCTGGTCTTCGAGTGCGCAGTATTTT. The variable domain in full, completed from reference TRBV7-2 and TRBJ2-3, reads GAGVSQSPSNKVTEKGKDVELRCDPISGHTALYWYRQSLGQGLEFLIYFQGNSAPDKSGLPSDRFSAERTGGSVSTLTIQRTQQEDSAVYLCASSWSSSAQYFGPGTRLTVL.

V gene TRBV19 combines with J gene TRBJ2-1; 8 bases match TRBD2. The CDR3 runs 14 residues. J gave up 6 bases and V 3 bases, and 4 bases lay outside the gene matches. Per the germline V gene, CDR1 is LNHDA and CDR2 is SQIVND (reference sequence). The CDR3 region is CASSMTGGSNEQFF. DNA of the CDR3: TGTGCCAGTAGTATGACGGGAGGGTCCAATGAGCAGTTCTTC.

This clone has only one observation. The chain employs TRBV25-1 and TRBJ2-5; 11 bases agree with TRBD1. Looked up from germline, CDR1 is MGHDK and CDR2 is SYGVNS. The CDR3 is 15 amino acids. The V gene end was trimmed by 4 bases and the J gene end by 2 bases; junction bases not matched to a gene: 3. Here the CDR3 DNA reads TGTGCCAGCAGTGCCGGACAGGGGGCTCAAGAGACCCAGTACTTC. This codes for CASSAGQGAQETQYF.

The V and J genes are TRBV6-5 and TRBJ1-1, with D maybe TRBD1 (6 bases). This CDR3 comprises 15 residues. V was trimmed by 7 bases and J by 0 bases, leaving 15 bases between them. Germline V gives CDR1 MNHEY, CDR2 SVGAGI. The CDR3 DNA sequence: TGTGCCAGCATGAGAAGACAGGCCCTGAACACTGAAGCTTTCTTT. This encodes CASMRRQALNTEAFF.

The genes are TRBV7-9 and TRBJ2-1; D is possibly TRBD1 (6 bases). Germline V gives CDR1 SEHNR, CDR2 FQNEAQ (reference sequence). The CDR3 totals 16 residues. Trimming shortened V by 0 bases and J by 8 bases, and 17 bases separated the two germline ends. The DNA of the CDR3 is TGTGCCAGCAGCTTAGCCGTGGGGGCATCTGTCCATGAGCAGTTCTTC. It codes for CASSLAVGASVHEQFF.

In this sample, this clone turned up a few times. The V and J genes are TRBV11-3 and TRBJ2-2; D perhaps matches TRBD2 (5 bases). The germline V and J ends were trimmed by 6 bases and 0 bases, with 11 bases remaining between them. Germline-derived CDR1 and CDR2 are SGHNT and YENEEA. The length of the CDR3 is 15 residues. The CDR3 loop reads CASSGGYSNTGELFF. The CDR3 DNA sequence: TGTGCCAGCAGTGGCGGGTACTCGAACACCGGGGAGCTGTTTTTT. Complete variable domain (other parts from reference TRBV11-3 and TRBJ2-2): EAGVVQSPRYKIIEKKQPVAFWCNPISGHNTLYWYLQNLGQGPELLIRYENEEAVDDSQLPKDRFSAERLKGVDSTLKIQPAELGDSAVYLCASSGGYSNTGELFFGEGSRLTVL.

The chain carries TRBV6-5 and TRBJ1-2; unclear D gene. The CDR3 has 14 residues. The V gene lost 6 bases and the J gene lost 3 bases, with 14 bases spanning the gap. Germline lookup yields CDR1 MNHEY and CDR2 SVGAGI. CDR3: CASRRLYSHYGYTF. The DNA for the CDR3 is TGTGCCAGCAGGAGACTGTACTCCCACTATGGCTACACCTTC.

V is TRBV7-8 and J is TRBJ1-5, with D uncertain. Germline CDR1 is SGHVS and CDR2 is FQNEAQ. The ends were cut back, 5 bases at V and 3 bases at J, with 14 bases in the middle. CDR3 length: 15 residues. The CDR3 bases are TGTGCCAGCAGCGCTAGCCCACAGCTCAATCAGCCCCAGCATTTT. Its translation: CASSASPQLNQPQHF. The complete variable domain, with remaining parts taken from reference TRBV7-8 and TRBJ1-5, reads GAGVSQSPRYKVAKRGQDVALRCDPISGHVSLFWYQQALGQGPEFLTYFQNEAQLDKSGLPSDRFFAERPEGSVSTLKIQRTQQEDSAVYLCASSASPQLNQPQHFGDGTRLSIL.

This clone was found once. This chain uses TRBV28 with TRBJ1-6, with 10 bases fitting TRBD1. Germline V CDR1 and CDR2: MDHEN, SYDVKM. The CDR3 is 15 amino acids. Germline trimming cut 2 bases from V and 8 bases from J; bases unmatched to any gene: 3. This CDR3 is CASSLSGTGDSPLHF. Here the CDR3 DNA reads TGTGCCAGCAGTTTAAGTGGGACAGGGGATTCACCCCTCCACTTT.

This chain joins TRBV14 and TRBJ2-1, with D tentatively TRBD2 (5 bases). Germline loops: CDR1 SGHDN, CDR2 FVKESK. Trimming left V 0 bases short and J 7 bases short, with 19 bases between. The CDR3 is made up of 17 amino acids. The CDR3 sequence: CASSQDPIGQEVNEQFF. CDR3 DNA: TGTGCCAGCAGCCAAGATCCCATCGGGCAGGAGGTAAATGAGCAGTTCTTC. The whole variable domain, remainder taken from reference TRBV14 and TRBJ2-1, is EAGVTQFPSHSVIEKGQTVTLRCDPISGHDNLYWYRRVMGKEIKFLLHFVKESKQDESGMPNNRFLAERTGGTYSTLKVQPAELEDSGVYFCASSQDPIGQEVNEQFFGPGTRLTVL.

The CDR3 here is CASSRGLAIETQYF. The CDR3 DNA follows: TGTGCCAGCAGCCGAGGACTAGCTATTGAGACCCAGTACTTC. The rearrangement joins TRBV7-8 to TRBJ2-5; 8 bases fit TRBD2. Germline assignment: CDR1 SGHVS and CDR2 FQNEAQ. V was clipped by 5 bases and J by 5 bases; unmatched bases: 7. The CDR3 has 14 residues.

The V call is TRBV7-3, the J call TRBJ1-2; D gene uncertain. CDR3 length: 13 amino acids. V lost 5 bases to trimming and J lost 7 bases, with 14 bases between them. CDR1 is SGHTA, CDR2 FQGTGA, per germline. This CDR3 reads CASSPPPLSGYTF. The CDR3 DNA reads TGTGCCAGCAGCCCCCCCCCTCTCTCTGGCTACACCTTC.

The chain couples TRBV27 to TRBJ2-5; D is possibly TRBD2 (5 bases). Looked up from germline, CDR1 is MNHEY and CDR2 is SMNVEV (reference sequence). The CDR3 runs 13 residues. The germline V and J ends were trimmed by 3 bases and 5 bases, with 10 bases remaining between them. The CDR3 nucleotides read TGTGCCAGCAGTTTCACGAGGGATGAGACCCAGTACTTC. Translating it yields CASSFTRDETQYF.

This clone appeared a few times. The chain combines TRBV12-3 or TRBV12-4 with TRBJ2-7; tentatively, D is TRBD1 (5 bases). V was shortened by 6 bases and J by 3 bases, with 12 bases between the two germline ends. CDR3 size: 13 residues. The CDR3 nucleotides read TGTGCCAGCAGCACGCAGACAGACTACGAGCAGTACTTC. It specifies CASSTQTDYEQYF.

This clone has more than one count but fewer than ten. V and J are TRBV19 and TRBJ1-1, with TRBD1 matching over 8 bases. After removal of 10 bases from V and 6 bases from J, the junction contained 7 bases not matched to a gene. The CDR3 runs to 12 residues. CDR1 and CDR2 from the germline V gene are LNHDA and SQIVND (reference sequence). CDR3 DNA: TGTGCCATTCGACAGGGGAGGGCTGAAGCTTTCTTT. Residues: CAIRQGRAEAFF.